This T cell receptor (beta chain) was identified in a study of graft-versus-host responses after intestinal transplantation. Profiled with immunoSEQ multiplex PCR; TCRdb holds only in-frame clones, not every one. Here the sample spans over 65,000 clones, around 90% being singletons. The CDR3 sequence is 15 residues long. Trimming left V 0 bases short and J 0 bases short, with 8 bases between. CDR1 ENHRY and CDR2 SYGVKD come from the germline V gene. This clone appeared a few times. The antigen is unknown. This TCR was sampled from a human donor who was the organ donor for an intestinal transplant. This sample comprised unstimulated CD8+ T cells sorted from spleen or lymph node cells, obtained before transplant. The V and J genes are TRBV10-3 and TRBJ1-2; D ambiguous. CDR3 loop: CAISESRLANYGYTF. CDR3 coding DNA: TGTGCCATCAGTGAGTCGAGGTTAGCTAACTATGGCTACACCTTC.